These T cell receptor beta chains were read from a single sample in a study of blood T cell repertoires in COVID-19. Generated by immunoSEQ multiplex PCR, the TCRdb table keeps only in-frame clones and is missing some. Altogether 65,000 or so clones are present, roughly two thirds being singletons, with the ten largest covering approximately 50%. Sequencing used PBMCs or T cells enriched from blood (not recorded which). Receptors were obtained from a woman aged 55-69 years who had been exposed to COVID-19. Both conserved end residues are part of each CDR3. A D gene is named only where the DNA matches it firmly. Clone size appears in some rows only: once, few, many, or a class for an expanded clone.

J gene: TRBJ1-2; clone size: NA; D gene: NA; V gene: TRBV6-6; CDR3 protein: CASNGGAEGYTF; CDR3 DNA: TGTGCCAGCAACGGTGGGGCGGAGGGCTACACCTTC
J gene: TRBJ2-1; clone size: few; D gene: TRBD2; V gene: TRBV24-1; CDR3 protein: CATSDPGLADNEQFF; CDR3 DNA: TGTGCCACCAGTGATCCGGGACTAGCGGACAATGAGCAGTTCTTC
J gene: TRBJ2-5; clone size: once; D gene: NA; V gene: TRBV5-4; CDR3 protein: CASSPRRGSVETQYF; CDR3 DNA: TGTGCCAGCAGCCCGCGTAGGGGCTCTGTGGAGACCCAGTACTTC
J gene: TRBJ1-4; clone size: few; D gene: NA; V gene: TRBV3-1/TRBV3-2; CDR3 protein: CASSSTTNEKLFF; CDR3 DNA: TGTGCCAGCAGCTCAACAACTAATGAAAAACTGTTTTTT
J gene: TRBJ2-5; clone size: NA; D gene: TRBD1; V gene: TRBV30; CDR3 protein: CAWSVGTGGETQYF; CDR3 DNA: TGTGCCTGGAGTGTGGGGACAGGGGGAGAGACCCAGTACTTC
J gene: TRBJ1-2; clone size: few; D gene: NA; V gene: TRBV24-1; CDR3 protein: CATSDGGNYGYTF; CDR3 DNA: TGTGCCACCAGTGATGGAGGGAACTATGGCTACACCTTC
J gene: TRBJ1-1; clone size: NA; D gene: NA; V gene: TRBV7-6; CDR3 protein: CASSAQGRTEAFF; CDR3 DNA: TGTGCCAGCAGCGCCCAGGGCCGCACTGAAGCTTTCTTT
J gene: TRBJ1-2; clone size: NA; D gene: NA; V gene: TRBV7-3; CDR3 protein: CASSAGANYGYTF; CDR3 DNA: TGTGCCAGCAGCGCCGGGGCTAACTATGGCTACACCTTC
J gene: TRBJ1-4; clone size: NA; D gene: NA; V gene: TRBV7-2; CDR3 protein: CASSPGLNNEKLFF; CDR3 DNA: TGTGCCAGCAGCCCGGGACTGAATAATGAAAAACTGTTTTTT
J gene: TRBJ1-1; clone size: NA; D gene: NA; V gene: TRBV12-3/TRBV12-4; CDR3 protein: CASSRAGTAFF; CDR3 DNA: TGTGCCAGCAGCCGTGCGGGGACCGCTTTCTTT
J gene: TRBJ2-1; clone size: few; D gene: NA; V gene: TRBV28; CDR3 protein: CASGRGRNNEQFF; CDR3 DNA: TGTGCCAGCGGGCGGGGTCGGAACAATGAGCAGTTCTTC
J gene: TRBJ1-2; clone size: NA; D gene: NA; V gene: TRBV15; CDR3 protein: CATSKGLNYGYTF; CDR3 DNA: TGTGCCACCAGCAAAGGACTTAACTATGGCTACACCTTC
J gene: TRBJ2-7; clone size: NA; D gene: NA; V gene: TRBV3-1/TRBV3-2; CDR3 protein: CASSQSPGVVVQYF; CDR3 DNA: TGTGCCAGCAGCCAAAGCCCGGGGGTGGTGGTGCAGTACTTC
J gene: TRBJ1-1; clone size: NA; D gene: TRBD1; V gene: TRBV6-5; CDR3 protein: CAATGGAGWAFF; CDR3 DNA: TGTGCCGCAACAGGGGGCGCAGGGTGGGCTTTCTTT
J gene: TRBJ1-5; clone size: NA; D gene: NA; V gene: TRBV7-2; CDR3 protein: CASSLAGHHNQPQHF; CDR3 DNA: TGTGCCAGCAGCTTAGCTGGACATCACAATCAGCCCCAGCATTTT
J gene: TRBJ2-7; clone size: NA; D gene: NA; V gene: TRBV19; CDR3 protein: CASKIQRGGAYEQYF; CDR3 DNA: TGTGCCAGTAAGATACAGAGAGGGGGGGCCTACGAGCAGTACTTC
J gene: TRBJ1-6; clone size: once; D gene: TRBD1; V gene: TRBV19; CDR3 protein: CASSTRDRGNSPLHF; CDR3 DNA: TGTGCCAGTAGTACCCGGGACAGGGGGAATTCACCCCTCCACTTT
J gene: TRBJ2-2; clone size: NA; D gene: TRBD1; V gene: TRBV5-1; CDR3 protein: CASSRITGATGELFF; CDR3 DNA: TGCGCCAGCAGCCGAATAACAGGGGCAACCGGGGAGCTGTTTTTT
J gene: TRBJ1-4; clone size: NA; D gene: NA; V gene: TRBV14; CDR3 protein: CAPPARERNEKLFF; CDR3 DNA: TGTGCCCCCCCAGCCAGGGAACGGAATGAAAAACTGTTTTTT
J gene: TRBJ1-2; clone size: NA; D gene: NA; V gene: TRBV6-2/TRBV6-3; CDR3 protein: CASSYQDYGYTF; CDR3 DNA: TGTGCCAGCAGTTACCAGGACTATGGCTACACCTTC
J gene: TRBJ2-1; clone size: NA; D gene: NA; V gene: TRBV28; CDR3 protein: CASSSVPQRDEQFF; CDR3 DNA: TGTGCCAGCAGTTCCGTGCCGCAGCGGGATGAGCAGTTCTTC
J gene: TRBJ2-4; clone size: NA; D gene: NA; V gene: TRBV28; CDR3 protein: CASSSAAFLAKNIQYF; CDR3 DNA: TGTGCCAGCAGTTCCGCAGCGTTCCTAGCCAAAAACATTCAGTACTTC
J gene: TRBJ1-1; clone size: NA; D gene: TRBD1; V gene: TRBV9; CDR3 protein: CASNQKGDSNTEAFF; CDR3 DNA: TGTGCCAGCAATCAAAAGGGGGACAGCAACACTGAAGCTTTCTTT
J gene: TRBJ1-1; clone size: NA; D gene: NA; V gene: TRBV19; CDR3 protein: CASWDGTLNTEAFF; CDR3 DNA: TGTGCCAGTTGGGACGGGACACTGAACACTGAAGCTTTCTTT
J gene: TRBJ2-3; clone size: NA; D gene: NA; V gene: TRBV7-2; CDR3 protein: CASSLGALDTQYF; CDR3 DNA: TGTGCCAGCAGCTTAGGAGCGTTAGATACGCAGTATTTT
J gene: TRBJ2-7; clone size: few; D gene: TRBD1; V gene: TRBV29-1; CDR3 protein: CSVAGTAVSTYEQYF; CDR3 DNA: TGCAGCGTTGCCGGGACAGCCGTGTCCACCTACGAGCAGTACTTC
J gene: TRBJ1-5; clone size: NA; D gene: TRBD1; V gene: TRBV6-2/TRBV6-3; CDR3 protein: CASSVGQTLGNQPQHF; CDR3 DNA: TGTGCCAGCAGCGTGGGACAGACCCTAGGGAATCAGCCCCAGCATTTT
J gene: TRBJ2-2; clone size: NA; D gene: TRBD2; V gene: TRBV19; CDR3 protein: CASKKRERDTGELFF; CDR3 DNA: TGTGCCAGTAAAAAGCGGGAGCGGGACACCGGGGAGCTGTTTTTT
J gene: TRBJ2-5; clone size: NA; D gene: TRBD1; V gene: TRBV5-8; CDR3 protein: CASSLGRGQWETQYF; CDR3 DNA: TGTGCCAGCAGCTTGGGCAGGGGGCAGTGGGAGACCCAGTACTTC
J gene: TRBJ1-1; clone size: NA; D gene: TRBD1; V gene: TRBV4-2; CDR3 protein: CASSRLSTGGGIPEAFF; CDR3 DNA: TGTGCCAGCAGCCGATTAAGTACAGGGGGCGGTATTCCTGAAGCTTTCTTT
J gene: TRBJ2-7; clone size: NA; D gene: TRBD1; V gene: TRBV7-2; CDR3 protein: CASSLSWGPTGTGSGEQYF; CDR3 DNA: TGTGCCAGCAGCTTAAGTTGGGGTCCAACCGGGACAGGGAGTGGCGAGCAGTACTTC
J gene: TRBJ2-2; clone size: NA; D gene: NA; V gene: TRBV19; CDR3 protein: CASQISDTHTGELFF; CDR3 DNA: TGTGCCAGTCAGATCTCCGACACCCACACCGGGGAGCTGTTTTTT
J gene: TRBJ1-6; clone size: once; D gene: TRBD1; V gene: TRBV15; CDR3 protein: CATSTRTGKANSPLHF; CDR3 DNA: TGTGCCACCAGCACAAGGACAGGGAAGGCCAATTCACCCCTCCACTTT
J gene: TRBJ1-1; clone size: few; D gene: NA; V gene: TRBV18; CDR3 protein: CASSPGQNTEAFF; CDR3 DNA: TGTGCCAGCTCACCTGGACAGAACACTGAAGCTTTCTTT